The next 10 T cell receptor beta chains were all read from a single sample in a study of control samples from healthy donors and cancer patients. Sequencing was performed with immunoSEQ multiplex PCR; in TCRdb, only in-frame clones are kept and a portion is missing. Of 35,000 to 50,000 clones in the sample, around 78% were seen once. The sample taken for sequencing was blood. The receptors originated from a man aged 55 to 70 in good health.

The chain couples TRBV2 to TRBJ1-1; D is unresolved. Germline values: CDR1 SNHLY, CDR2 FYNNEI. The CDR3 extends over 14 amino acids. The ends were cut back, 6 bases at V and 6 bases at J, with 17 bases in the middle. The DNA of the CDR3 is TGTGCCAGCAGCAGAGCGGGGTCGAGGGCTGAAGCTTTCTTT. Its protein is CASSRAGSRAEAFF.

Here the CDR3 DNA reads TGCGCCAGCAGCCAAATCGGACAGGGTGCAGATACGCAGTATTTT. This codes for CASSQIGQGADTQYF. The chain employs TRBV4-3 and TRBJ2-3; 8 positions match TRBD1. The CDR3 sequence is 15 residues long. Germline V gene lookup returns CDR1 LGHNA and CDR2 YSLEER. The ends lost 2 bases at V and 4 bases at J; junction bases unmatched: 5.

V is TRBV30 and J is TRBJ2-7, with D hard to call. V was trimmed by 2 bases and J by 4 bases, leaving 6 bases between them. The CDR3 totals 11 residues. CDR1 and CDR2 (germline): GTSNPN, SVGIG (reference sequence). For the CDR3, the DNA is TGTGCCTGGAGTTACCGGTACGAGCAGTACTTC. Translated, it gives CAWSYRYEQYF.

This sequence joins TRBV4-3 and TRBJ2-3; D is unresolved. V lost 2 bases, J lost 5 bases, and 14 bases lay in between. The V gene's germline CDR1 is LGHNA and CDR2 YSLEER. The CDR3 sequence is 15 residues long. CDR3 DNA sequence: TGCGCCAGCAGCCAAAGGGCAGGCGACGGAGATACGCAGTATTTT. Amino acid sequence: CASSQRAGDGDTQYF.

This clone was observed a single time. CDR3 nucleotides: TGTGCCAGCAGCTTAAAGTACAGGGAGGTTTCACCCCTCCACTTT. The encoded protein is CASSLKYREVSPLHF. The chain joins TRBV7-6 to TRBJ1-6, with a possible D match to TRBD1 (6 bases). Per the germline V gene, CDR1 is SGHVS and CDR2 is FNYEAQ. Trimming cost V 2 bases and J 9 bases, with 14 bases left between them. The CDR3 runs to 15 residues.

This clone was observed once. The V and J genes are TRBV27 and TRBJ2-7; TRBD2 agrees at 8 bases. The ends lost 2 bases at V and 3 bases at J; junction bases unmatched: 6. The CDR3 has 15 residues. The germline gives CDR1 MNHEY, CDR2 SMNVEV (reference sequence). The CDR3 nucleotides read TGTGCCAGCAGTTTAGATAGCGGGGAGAACTACGAGCAGTACTTC. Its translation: CASSLDSGENYEQYF.

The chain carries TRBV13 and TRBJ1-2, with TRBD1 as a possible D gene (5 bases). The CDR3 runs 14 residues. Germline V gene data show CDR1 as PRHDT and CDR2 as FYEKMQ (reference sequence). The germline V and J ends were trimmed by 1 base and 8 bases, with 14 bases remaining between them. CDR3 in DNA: TGTGCCAGCAGCTTAGCCCAGGGATGGAGCGGCTACACCTTC. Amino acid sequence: CASSLAQGWSGYTF.

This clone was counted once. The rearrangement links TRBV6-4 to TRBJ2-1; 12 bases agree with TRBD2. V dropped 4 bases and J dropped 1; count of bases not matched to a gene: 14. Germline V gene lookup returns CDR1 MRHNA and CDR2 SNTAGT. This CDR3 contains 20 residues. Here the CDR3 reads CASSAGTSGQTHGSYNEQFF. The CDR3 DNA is TGTGCCAGCAGTGCCGGGACTAGCGGGCAAACGCACGGGTCCTACAATGAGCAGTTCTTC.

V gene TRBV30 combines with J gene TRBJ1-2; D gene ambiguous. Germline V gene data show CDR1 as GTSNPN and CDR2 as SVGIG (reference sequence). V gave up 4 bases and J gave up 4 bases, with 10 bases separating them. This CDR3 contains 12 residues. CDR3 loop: CAWTPGGYGYTF. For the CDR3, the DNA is TGTGCCTGGACTCCTGGTGGCTATGGCTACACCTTC.

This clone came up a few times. In DNA, the CDR3 is TGTGCCAGCAGCTCCCAGCGGGGGCCCTACGAGCAGTACTTC. Encoded protein: CASSSQRGPYEQYF. The rearrangement uses TRBV5-5 and TRBJ2-7, with 8 bases that match TRBD2. CDR1 is SGHKS, CDR2 YYEKEE, per germline (reference sequence). This CDR3 has 14 amino acids. With V trimmed by 3 bases and J by 2 bases, 4 bases remained unmatched.